This T cell receptor (beta chain) was captured in a study of T-cell memory formation after mild COVID-19. This clonotype has a handful of counts. TCRdb itself ran the 5' RACE reads through MiXCR, one entry per CDR3 protein. The sample contains around 390,000 distinct CDR3 sequences, 15% to 20% of which appear only once. Trimming removed 6 bases at V and 7 bases at J, with 19 bases between. The CDR3 is made up of 15 amino acids. The germline gives CDR1 DFQATT, CDR2 SNEGSKA (reference sequence). What was sequenced was PBMCs or a T cell subset sorted from them (not recorded which). The chain links TRBV20-1 to TRBJ1-6; tentative D call: TRBD1 (5 bases). The source is a man between 18 and 29 years old who had mild COVID-19 (a few samples of this study predate the infection). Cell type and time point are not known. This chain's CDR3 is CSAGRMGRRNSPLHF. The CDR3 DNA follows: TGCAGTGCAGGGCGAATGGGACGAAGGAATTCACCCCTCCACTTT.